The 5 T cell receptor beta chains below come from one sample, sequenced in a study of T cell responses to AZD1222 COVID-19 vaccine. Generated by immunoSEQ multiplex PCR, the TCRdb table keeps only in-frame clones and is missing some. The top ten clones hold 0.95% to 1.5% of a sample with approximately 140,000 clones, about 95% of them seen once. The sequences come from peripheral blood, collected on day 0 of AZD1222 vaccination. These receptors all stem from an adult in good health.

J is TRBJ2-1 and V is TRBV2, with TRBD1 as a possible D gene (5 bases). V was clipped by 7 bases and J by 8 bases, with 12 bases between them. Germline CDR1 reads SNHLY; CDR2 reads FYNNEI. The CDR3 is 12 residues long. CDR3 in DNA: TGTGCCAGCACGTACTTCAGGGATGAGCAGTTCTTC. Amino acid sequence: CASTYFRDEQFF.

The chain couples TRBV9 to TRBJ2-3; D remains ambiguous. The CDR3 is made up of 14 amino acids. V dropped 3 bases and J dropped 0 bases, with 8 bases sitting between them. Germline lookup yields CDR1 SGDLS and CDR2 YYNGEE. The CDR3, as DNA: TGTGCCAGCAGCGCCATCGGGAGCACAGATACGCAGTATTTT. It yields the protein CASSAIGSTDTQYF.

The rearrangement joins TRBV5-5 to TRBJ2-3; possibly TRBD2 for D (5 bases). The V end lost 0 bases, the J end lost 2 bases, and 13 bases lay between the germline ends. CDR1 and CDR2 from the germline V gene are SGHKS and YYEKEE (reference sequence). The CDR3 runs to 16 residues. CDR3 nucleotide sequence: TGTGCCAGCAGCTTGGGGCTAGCCCTCATCACAGATACGCAGTATTTT. As protein: CASSLGLALITDTQYF.

The rearrangement joins TRBV24-1 to TRBJ1-4; D remains ambiguous. This CDR3 has 16 amino acids. The germline V and J ends were trimmed by 2 bases and 0 bases, with 9 bases remaining between them. Looked up from germline, CDR1 is KGHDR and CDR2 is SFDVKD. CDR3 bases: TGTGCCACCAGTGATTGGAACCCAGCAACTAATGAAAAACTGTTTTTT. Amino acid sequence: CATSDWNPATNEKLFF.

The chain couples TRBV3-1 (or the pseudogene TRBV3-2) to TRBJ2-1; 10 positions match TRBD2. Germline V lookup: CDR1 LGHDT, CDR2 YNNKEL (reference sequence). This CDR3 contains 15 residues. J was trimmed by 4 bases and V by 4 bases; bases with no gene match: 4. In nucleotides, the CDR3 is TGTGCCAGCAGCCCCCTTAGCGGGGGGTACAATGAGCAGTTCTTC. Amino acids: CASSPLSGGYNEQFF.